This T cell receptor beta chain comes out of a study of cytomegalovirus exposure and HLA in healthy donors (dated by TCRdb to the late 2010s). Turning to the overall study: An earlier analysis of several hundred of the donors reported under 300 Gb of sequence data and some 110 million unique TCR beta sequences obtained from approximately 180 million T cells. About 300 gigabases of sequencing data and tens of millions of unique TCR sequences made up an early release that covered some 640 HLA-typed donors. Of the approximately 370 genotyped donors, approximately 81% were placed in the genetic ancestry cluster associated with self-reported Caucasian donors. The study aimed to test whether signatures of past pathogen exposure could be identified by cataloging public T cell receptors. Using immunosequencing, the study profiled T cell repertoires from 666 subjects and related those repertoires to cytomegalovirus serostatus. A separate validation cohort of roughly 110 different subjects was used in addition to the roughly 620-subject first cohort. To predict cytomegalovirus infection status, the study combined high-throughput TCR immunosequencing, statistical association of individual TCRs with disease status, and machine learning. In a later analysis, previously published TCR beta repertoires from 666 donors were re-analyzed and high-resolution HLA genotyping was added so that TCR occurrence patterns could be studied. Rather than drawing on any new phenotypic data, the later analysis identified candidate immune exposures from TCR beta sequences and the way those sequences occurred across donors. In an earlier analysis of roughly 600 of the donors, high-throughput TCR beta sequencing was used to judge whether each TCR beta V gene segment behaved as functional or pseudogenic. Donor age, sex, ethnicity and CMV serostatus were compiled together with the repertoire data. In a later genetic analysis, genome-wide SNP genotypes for about 55% of the roughly 700 donors were used, and that subset was treated as a discovery cohort. Every repertoire in the discovery cohort had been generated on one and the same sequencing platform. HLA typing included class I and class II loci at four-digit resolution. The number of typed donors differed by locus: about 620-630 for A, B, C, DRB1 and DQB1; 522 for DQA1; some 610 for DPA1; and about 470 for DPB1. Because of strong linkage in the cohort, 5 or 6 DR-DQ haplotypes were treated as single units for association and clustering. Among some 410 genotyped donors of the cohort, an average of approximately 240,000 unique TCR beta nucleotide sequences were sequenced per donor, roughly a sixth of them non-productive. Study-wide conclusions, independent of this receptor: A group of highly shared sequence variants was considered likely to be a technical artifact of the sequencing pipeline. A few of the identified cytomegalovirus-associated TCR beta chains were confirmed in vitro to be specific for cytomegalovirus antigens. Across donors, most TCR sequences were observed very rarely, whereas some public TCRs were present in many individuals. An earlier analysis of 587 of the donors showed that most TCR beta V segments appeared in productive rearrangements either about 87% or about 30% of the time, which broadly matched IMGT annotations. According to a later analysis, parvovirus B19, influenza, CMV and Epstein-Barr virus appeared linked to several top co-occurrence clusters. A later genetic analysis associated a missense DCLRE1C variant with V-gene and J-gene trimming of TCR beta chains, and an independent cohort replicated the association. A further reported finding was that TCR beta sequences accurately predicted the HLA-A and HLA-B alleles for most subjects in the first cohort. The 87-base-pair reads could not distinguish some IMGT-functional V segments, including TRBV6-2 and TRBV6-3, so those segments were excluded. Only TCR beta chains were sequenced in this cohort, and the absence of alpha or paired-chain data limited detectable features. Roughly uniform sequencing depth across donors was assumed in presence/absence analyses, although this assumption may not hold. According to a later genetic analysis, donors in an Asian-associated ancestry cluster had fewer N-insertions in productive TCRs than the approximately 700-donor mean. Cytomegalovirus status was reported to be diagnosed by the classifier with high specificity and sensitivity in both the original and validation cohorts. In a later analysis, about 16,000 TCR beta sequences were associated with specific HLA alleles at a false discovery rate of 0.05. The earlier analysis of a few hundred of the donors excluded about 16 rarely observed V segments, including chromosome 9 orphons, because counts were too low. A later analysis found that most CMV-associated TCR beta chains appeared HLA-restricted, with HLA associations seemingly driven largely by CMV exposure. In a later analysis, the rate of TCR association differed among HLA loci, with DRB1 alleles having the most associated TCRs and HLA-C alleles having the fewest. The only immune exposure information available for the cohort was CMV serostatus. The study listed around 160 TCR beta chains as associated with cytomegalovirus. According to the authors, the approach could potentially be generalized to other disease states and immunological phenotypes. In a later analysis, HLA-associated TCR beta chains were found to be more clonally expanded and to have lower generation probabilities than equally common non-associated chains. Linkage disequilibrium might explain the correlated functional status among segregating V segments, but an unknown experimental factor could not be ruled out. Strong co-occurrence of HLA alleles, especially DR and DQ, made assigning TCR associations to individual alleles difficult. HLA typing was unavailable for some donors at each locus, so association tests used only the typed subset.

Libraries were prepared through the immunoSEQ multiplex PCR assay. For the multiplex PCR, a mixture combining 60 forward primers for TCR Vbeta segments and 13 reverse primers for TCR Jbeta segments was used. The CDR3 region of rearranged TCR beta genes was amplified from genomic DNA with a multiplex PCR assay. Amplified TCR beta libraries were sequenced as 87-base-pair reads on the Illumina HiSeq System. In the original analysis: A later analysis tallied 80 million to 95 million unique TCR beta chains across the approximately 670 repertoires, and approximately 9.9 million of those chains were shared by two or more donors. A nearest-neighbor algorithm error-corrected the raw reads and collapsed the reads into unique sequences, merging closely related sequences to remove PCR and sequencing errors. V, D and J gene segments were assigned by aligning CDR3 sequences to IMGT reference sequences. Each retained sequence needed at least a six-nucleotide match to both a V gene segment and a J gene segment. Rearrangements were classified as productive when the CDR3 lacked stop codons and remained in frame with V and J, and all other rearrangements were classified as non-productive. Following IMGT convention, CDR3 was defined as the stretch from the second conserved V-encoded cysteine to the conserved J-encoded phenylalanine. In an earlier analysis of 587 of the donors, sequences lacking an unambiguous match to a single V gene segment were excluded. An earlier analysis of 587 of the donors classified V segments as functional when productive rearrangements were above 56.7% and as segregating when the standard deviation between donors was above 5%. To diagnose cytomegalovirus status from the catalog of TCR beta chain sequences, a statistical classification framework was built. V and J gene assignment, in a later analysis, came from comparing TCR nucleotide sequences with IMGT/GENE-DB human TR gene sequences. A later analysis assigned CDR3 sequences and most-parsimonious VDJ recombination scenarios with the TCRdist pipeline. A later analysis defined each TCR beta chain by its CDR3 amino acid sequence plus V-gene family, and excluded reads lacking a unique V-gene family. A later analysis removed 450 to 600 highly shared, low-generation-probability nucleotide sequences to deal with suspected cross-contamination and a sequencing artifact. In a later analysis, a clonal expansion index was calculated for each public chain from normalized within-repertoire ranks of inferred template counts. In a later analysis, generation probabilities were computed using a VDJ recombination model fitted to out-of-frame rearrangements, and the results were checked against IGoR. In a later analysis, hypergeometric tests were used to score TCR-TCR, TCR-HLA and TCR-CMV co-occurrence, with a repertoire-size bias correction applied to TCR pairs. A later analysis estimated false discovery rates by permuting HLA or CMV assignments 20 times. In a later analysis, co-occurring TCRs were grouped using DBSCAN, with TCRdist sequence similarity added in when clustering inside HLA-allele-positive subsets. For co-occurrence clustering, repertoires with fewer than 30,000 or more than 120,000 public chains were excluded, along with 4 to 6 repertoires with anomalous nucleotide sharing. In TCRdb, the immuneACCESS table is reduced to in-frame sequences with V and J assigned. These tables do not hold every clone; where another copy was compared, an unresolved V gene accounts for under half, and the others remain unexplained. That table supplies the V and J calls and clone size; D and trimming were determined from the DNA. The sample table records about 130,000 clones; less than 80% of these occur just once. Of the sample, less than 2% is held by the ten largest clones.

To note about this clone: Its antigen is unknown. A read error may account for a junction end that differs from germline.

The CDR3 starts with the cysteine, ends with the phenylalanine, and has 14 residues. CDR3 DNA only is kept here, 42 bases in frame from base 1. The germline V gene (reference sequence) provides CDR1 SEHNR and CDR2 FQNEAQ. The cohort was made up of approximately 670 healthy bone marrow donors. At the time of sampling, all cohort members were nominally healthy, though unrecorded immune exposures were likely present. The donor was CMV seronegative and belonged to the group of over 350 seronegative cohort members. Every donor gave a peripheral blood sample, and the peripheral blood mononuclear cells from that sample were used for TCR beta sequencing. Genomic DNA was extracted from the blood cell samples with the Qiagen DNeasy Blood Extraction Kit.

The chain employs TRBV7-9 and TRBJ2-3; 10 of the junction bases match TRBD2. The source of this sequence is a man aged 50 to 59 in good health and CMV-seronegative. The sequencing input was PBMCs. The CDR3 protein: CSSSPGTSADTQYF. The DNA reads as follows: TGTTCCAGCAGCCCCGGGACTAGCGCAGATACGCAGTATTTT.